Below, 2 T cell receptor beta chains from the same sample are listed, as sequenced in a study of patients and donors after allogeneic stem cell transplantation. TCRdb analysed the RT-PCR reads with MiXCR anew, one entry per CDR3 protein. The repertoire includes approximately 200,000 distinct CDR3 sequences, around two fifths of them detected once, and about 35% sits in the top ten. Source material: blood, either unsorted or a sorted T cell fraction (not recorded which). The source is a human donor who was either an allogeneic HSCT recipient or a stem cell or donor lymphocyte infusion donor (not recorded which). It is not recorded whose cells these are; they may come from a transplant donor.

The chain joins TRBV6-1 to TRBJ1-4; 7 nucleotides align to TRBD1. CDR1 MNHNS and CDR2 SASEGT come from the germline V gene. Trimming at V came to 3 bases and at J to 3 bases, leaving 4 bases not matched to a gene. The CDR3 loop spans 15 amino acids. The CDR3 DNA follows: TGTGCCAGCAGTGAGGAAGGGACAGCTAATGAAAAACTGTTTTTT. It encodes CASSEEGTANEKLFF.

The V and J genes are TRBV27 and TRBJ2-1, with D perhaps matching TRBD1 (6 bases). Germline V gives CDR1 MNHEY, CDR2 SMNVEV (reference sequence). The CDR3 length is 14 residues. Between the trimmed V and J ends, which lost 5 bases and 3 bases, there was a span of 11 bases. CDR3 residues: CASSPRDNYNEQFF. CDR3 coding DNA: TGTGCCAGCAGTCCCAGGGACAACTACAATGAGCAGTTCTTC.